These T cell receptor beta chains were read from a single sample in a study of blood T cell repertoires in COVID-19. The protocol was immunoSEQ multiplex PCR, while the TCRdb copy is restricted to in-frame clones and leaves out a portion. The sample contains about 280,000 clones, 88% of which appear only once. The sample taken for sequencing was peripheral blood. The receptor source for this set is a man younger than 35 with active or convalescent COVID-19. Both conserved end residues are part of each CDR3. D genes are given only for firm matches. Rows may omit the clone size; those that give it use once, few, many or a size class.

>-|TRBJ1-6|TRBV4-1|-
CASSQEARSPLHF
TGCGCCAGCAGCCAAGAGGCTCGTTCACCCCTCCACTTT
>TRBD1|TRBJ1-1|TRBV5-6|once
CASSWDRGAVAEAFF
TGTGCCAGCAGCTGGGACAGGGGGGCCGTCGCTGAAGCTTTCTTT
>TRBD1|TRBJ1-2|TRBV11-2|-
CASRPRGQETYRIYGYTF
TGTGCCAGCAGACCCCGAGGACAGGAAACCTATAGGATCTATGGCTACACCTTC
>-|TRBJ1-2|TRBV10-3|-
CAISVGPNYGYTF
TGTGCCATCAGTGTTGGCCCTAACTATGGCTACACCTTC
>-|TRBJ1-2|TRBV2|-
CASSAQGQNGYTF
TGTGCCAGCAGCGCCCAGGGGCAAAATGGCTACACCTTC
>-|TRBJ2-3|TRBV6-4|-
CASSDVPFLVSPDTQYF
TGTGCCAGCAGTGACGTGCCGTTCCTAGTCAGCCCAGATACGCAGTATTTT
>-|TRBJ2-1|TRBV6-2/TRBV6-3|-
CASSYSAALRLYNEQFF
TGTGCCAGCAGTTACTCAGCGGCACTGAGGTTGTACAATGAGCAGTTCTTC
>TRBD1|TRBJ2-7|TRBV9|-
CASSAGDRVYEQYF
TGTGCCAGCAGCGCTGGGGACAGGGTATACGAGCAGTACTTC
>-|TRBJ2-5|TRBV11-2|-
CASSFSEETQYF
TGTGCCAGCAGCTTCTCTGAGGAGACCCAGTACTTC
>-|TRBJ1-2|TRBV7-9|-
CASSLRGGYTF
TGTGCCAGCAGCTTAAGGGGTGGCTACACCTTC
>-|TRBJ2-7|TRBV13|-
CASSLLQGTNEQYF
TGTGCCAGCAGCTTACTACAGGGAACAAACGAGCAGTACTTC
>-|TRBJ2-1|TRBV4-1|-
CASSLHLQSSYNEQFF
TGCGCCAGCAGCCTTCATCTACAGAGCTCCTACAATGAGCAGTTCTTC
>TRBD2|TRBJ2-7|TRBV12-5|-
CASGLASGGAAGEQYF
TGTGCTAGTGGTTTGGCCAGCGGGGGGGCCGCGGGAGAGCAGTACTTC
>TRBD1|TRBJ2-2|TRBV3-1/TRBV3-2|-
CASSQGTGGTGELFF
TGTGCCAGCAGCCAAGGGACAGGGGGCACCGGGGAGCTGTTTTTT
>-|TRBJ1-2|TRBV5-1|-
CASTATGSYGYTF
TGCGCCAGCACGGCGACAGGTAGCTATGGCTACACCTTC
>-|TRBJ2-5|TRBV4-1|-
CASSLVPLGGETQYF
TGCGCCAGCAGCCTTGTTCCCTTAGGGGGAGAGACCCAGTACTTC
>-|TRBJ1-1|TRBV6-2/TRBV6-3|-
CASSDGVAEAFF
TGTGCCAGCAGTGACGGGGTGGCTGAAGCTTTCTTT
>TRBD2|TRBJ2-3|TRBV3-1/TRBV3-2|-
CASSRLAGRPDTQYF
TGTGCCAGCAGCCGGCTAGCGGGGAGGCCAGATACGCAGTATTTT
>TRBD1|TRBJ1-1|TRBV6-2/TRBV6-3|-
CASSDRGNTEAFF
TGTGCCAGCAGTGACAGGGGGAACACTGAAGCTTTCTTT
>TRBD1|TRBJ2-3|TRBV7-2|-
CASSLGQGTDTQYF
TGTGCCAGCAGCTTGGGACAGGGAACAGATACGCAGTATTTT
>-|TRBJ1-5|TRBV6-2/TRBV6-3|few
CASSYLDLGGNQPQHF
TGTGCCAGCAGTTACTTGGACCTAGGGGGCAATCAGCCCCAGCATTTT
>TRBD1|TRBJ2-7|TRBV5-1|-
CASGDGQGTYEQYF
TGCGCCAGTGGAGACGGACAGGGGACCTACGAGCAGTACTTC
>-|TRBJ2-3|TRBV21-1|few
CASSKVDPLPGGSTDTQYF
TGTGCCAGCAGCAAAGTCGATCCCCTCCCGGGAGGGAGCACAGATACGCAGTATTTT
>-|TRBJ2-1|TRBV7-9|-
CASSFGANEQFF
TGTGCCAGCAGCTTTGGGGCCAATGAGCAGTTCTTC
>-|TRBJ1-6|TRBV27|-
CASSSTTVNSPLHF
TGTGCCAGCAGTTCCACGACAGTCAATTCACCCCTCCACTTT
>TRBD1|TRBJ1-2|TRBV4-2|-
CASSQQGQGRNYGYTF
TGTGCCAGCAGCCAACAAGGACAGGGTCGGAACTATGGCTACACCTTC
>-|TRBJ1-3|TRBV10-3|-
CAASRQPSSGNTIYF
TGTGCCGCTTCGAGGCAGCCGAGCTCTGGAAACACCATATATTTT
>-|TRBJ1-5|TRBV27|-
CASSLSAGLSNQPQHF
TGTGCCAGCAGTTTATCGGCAGGGCTTAGCAATCAGCCCCAGCATTTT
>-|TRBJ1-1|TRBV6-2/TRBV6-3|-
CASSYGGSSLNTEAFF
TGTGCCAGCAGTTACGGGGGCTCATCTCTGAACACTGAAGCTTTCTTT
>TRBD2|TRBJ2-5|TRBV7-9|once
CASSPKRGRETQYF
TGTGCCAGCAGTCCGAAGCGGGGGCGAGAGACCCAGTACTTC
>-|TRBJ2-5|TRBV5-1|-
CASSLADRQQETQYF
TGCGCCAGCAGCTTGGCCGACAGACAGCAAGAGACCCAGTACTTC
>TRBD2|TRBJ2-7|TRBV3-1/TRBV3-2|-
CASSILAGASGEQYF
TGTGCCAGCAGCATCCTAGCGGGGGCGTCCGGGGAGCAGTACTTC
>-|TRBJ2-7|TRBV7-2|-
CASSLHYEQYF
TGTGCCAGCAGCTTACACTACGAGCAGTACTTC
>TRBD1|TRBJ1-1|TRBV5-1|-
CASSFGQGARTEAFF
TGCGCCAGCAGCTTCGGGCAGGGGGCGCGTACTGAAGCTTTCTTT
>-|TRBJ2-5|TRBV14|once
CASSRGASVPQETQYF
TGTGCCAGCAGCCGCGGGGCTAGCGTACCCCAAGAGACCCAGTACTTC
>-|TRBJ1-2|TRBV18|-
CASSPPARVWGYTF
TGTGCCAGCTCACCACCGGCGAGGGTATGGGGCTACACCTTC
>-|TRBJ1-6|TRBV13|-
CASSLDRVNSPLHF
TGTGCCAGCAGCTTAGACAGAGTTAATTCACCCCTCCACTTT
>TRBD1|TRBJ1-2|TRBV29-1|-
CSVDWTGKDYGYTF
TGCAGCGTTGATTGGACAGGGAAGGACTATGGCTACACCTTC
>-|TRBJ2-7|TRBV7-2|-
CASSLAGSPDPGLRYEQYF
TGTGCCAGCAGCTTAGCGGGCTCTCCCGACCCGGGACTCCGCTACGAGCAGTACTTC
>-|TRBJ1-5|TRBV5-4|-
CASSLDGVQPQHF
TGTGCCAGCAGCTTGGACGGGGTTCAGCCCCAGCATTTT
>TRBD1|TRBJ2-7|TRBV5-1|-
CASSLAGTAYEQYF
TGCGCCAGCAGCCTAGCCGGGACAGCCTACGAGCAGTACTTC
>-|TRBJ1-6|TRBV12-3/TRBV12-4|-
CASSFGVGSPLHF
TGTGCCAGCAGTTTCGGGGTAGGTTCACCCCTCCACTTT
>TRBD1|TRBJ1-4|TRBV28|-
CASSLDQTGSREKLFF
TGTGCCAGCAGTTTGGACCAGACAGGGAGTCGGGAAAAACTGTTTTTT
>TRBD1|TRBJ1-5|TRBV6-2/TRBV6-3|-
CASSSGTGGWQPQHF
TGTGCCAGCAGCTCCGGGACAGGGGGCTGGCAGCCCCAGCATTTT
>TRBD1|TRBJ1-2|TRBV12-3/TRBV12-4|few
CASSLEGAKGYTF
TGTGCCAGCAGTTTGGAGGGGGCAAAAGGCTACACCTTC
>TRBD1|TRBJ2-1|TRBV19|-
CASSTNHPGQKIYNEQFF
TGTGCCAGTAGTACGAACCATCCGGGACAGAAAATCTACAATGAGCAGTTCTTC
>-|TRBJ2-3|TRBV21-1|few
CAGTGARTDTQYF
TGTGCCGGGACAGGGGCCAGAACAGATACGCAGTATTTT
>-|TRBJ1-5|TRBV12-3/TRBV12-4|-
CASSTQGPQPQHF
TGTGCCAGCAGTACACAGGGTCCCCAGCCCCAGCATTTT
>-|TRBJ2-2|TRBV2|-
CASSDPGRRTGELFF
TGTGCCAGCAGTGACCCGGGGAGGCGCACCGGGGAGCTGTTTTTT
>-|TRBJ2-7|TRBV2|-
CAIIIPGLSYEQYF
TGTGCCATAATAATACCGGGACTTTCGTACGAGCAGTACTTC
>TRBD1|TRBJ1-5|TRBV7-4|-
CASSIIRDRGGQPQHF
TGTGCCAGCAGCATTATCCGGGACAGGGGGGGTCAGCCCCAGCATTTT
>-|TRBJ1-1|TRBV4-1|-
CASSRSGLGTEAFF
TGCGCCAGCAGCCGTAGCGGGTTGGGCACTGAAGCTTTCTTT
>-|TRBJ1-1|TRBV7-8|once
CASSLQVNGQAFF
TGTGCCAGCAGCTTACAGGTTAATGGGCAAGCTTTCTTT
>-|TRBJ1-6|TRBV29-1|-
CSVEDFGPKTDTYNSPLHF
TGCAGCGTTGAAGATTTTGGGCCGAAGACGGACACCTATAATTCACCCCTCCACTTT